This section outlines one TCR beta chain sequence together with its context. Its antigen is unknown. CDR1 and CDR2 (germline): SGHRS, YFSETQ. CDR3 length: 15 residues. V was clipped by 4 bases and J by 3 bases; unmatched bases: 5. The sample belongs to a study of shared clonotypes between healthy human individuals. CD45RO-negative cells were positively selected for CCR7, leaving out terminally differentiated effector memory CD45RA+ cells. Regarding the study as a whole: Larger estimated richness was generally recorded for naive subsets relative to memory subsets.

Clones were read by immunoSEQ multiplex PCR, and TCRdb kept only the in-frame ones, dropping some. The profile covers under 2,000,000 clones, with roughly 94% appearing a single time and 1% to 1.5% taken by the ten largest. Sequencing was done on a sample of naive CD8+ T cells sorted from blood. The source of this sequence is a young man in good health. The chain is built from TRBV5-1 and TRBJ2-3; 10 bases line up with TRBD2. The CDR3 nucleotides are TGCGCCAGCAGCGGAGGGACTAGCGTGACAGATACGCAGTATTTT. Translated: CASSGGTSVTDTQYF.